This TCR beta chain appears in the sequencing data of a study of cytomegalovirus exposure and HLA in healthy donors. Sequencing used immunoSEQ multiplex PCR; TCRdb keeps in-frame clones, though not all of them. The data show 130,000 or so clones, with roughly 91% seen just once and around 3.1% held by the top ten. Study-wide results and limits: First-cohort TCR clusters were later found to tend to co-occur in the roughly 130 validation repertoires.

About this clone: The antigen remains unidentified.

The source is a man between 25 and 39 years old in good health and CMV-seronegative. Sample: PBMCs.

The CDR3 coding sequence is TGTGCCAGCAGGGGGACAGCCCGGGCGCAGTACTTC. Its protein product is CASRGTARAQYF. The genes are TRBV2 and TRBJ2-5, with TRBD1 matching over 7 bases. This CDR3 has 12 residues. With V trimmed by 6 bases and J by 11 bases, 9 bases remained unmatched. From germline, CDR1 is SNHLY and CDR2 FYNNEI.